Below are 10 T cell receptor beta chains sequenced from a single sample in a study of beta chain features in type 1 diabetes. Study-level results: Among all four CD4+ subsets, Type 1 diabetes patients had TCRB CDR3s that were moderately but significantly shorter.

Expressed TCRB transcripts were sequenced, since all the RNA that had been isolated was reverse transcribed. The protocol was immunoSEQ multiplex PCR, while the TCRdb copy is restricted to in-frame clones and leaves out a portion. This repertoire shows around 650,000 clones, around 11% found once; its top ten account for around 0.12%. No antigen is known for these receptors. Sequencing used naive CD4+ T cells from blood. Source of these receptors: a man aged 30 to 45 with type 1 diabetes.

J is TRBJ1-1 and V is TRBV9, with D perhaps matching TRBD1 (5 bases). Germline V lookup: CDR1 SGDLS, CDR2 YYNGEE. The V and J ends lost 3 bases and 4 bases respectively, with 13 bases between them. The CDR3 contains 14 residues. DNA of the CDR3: TGTGCCAGCAGCGAGACCACCGGGGGCACTGAAGCTTTCTTT. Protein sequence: CASSETTGGTEAFF.

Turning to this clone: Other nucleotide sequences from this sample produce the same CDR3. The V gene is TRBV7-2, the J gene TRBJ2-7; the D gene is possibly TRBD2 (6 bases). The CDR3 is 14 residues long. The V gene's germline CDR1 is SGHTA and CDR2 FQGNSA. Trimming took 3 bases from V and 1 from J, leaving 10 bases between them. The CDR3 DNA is TGTGCCAGCAGCTTTAGCGGAACATCCTACGAGCAGTACTTC. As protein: CASSFSGTSYEQYF.

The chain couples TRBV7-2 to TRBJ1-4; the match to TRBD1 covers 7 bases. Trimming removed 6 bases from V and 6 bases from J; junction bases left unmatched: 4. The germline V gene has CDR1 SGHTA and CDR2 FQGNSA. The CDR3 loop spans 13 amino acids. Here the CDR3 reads CASSRGTDEKLFF. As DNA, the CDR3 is TGTGCCAGCAGTCGAGGGACAGATGAAAAACTGTTTTTT.

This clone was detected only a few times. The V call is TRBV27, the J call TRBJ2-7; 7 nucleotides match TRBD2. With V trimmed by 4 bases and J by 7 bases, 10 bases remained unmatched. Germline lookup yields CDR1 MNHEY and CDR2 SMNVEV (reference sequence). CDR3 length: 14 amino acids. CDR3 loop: CASSSGTMAGEQYF. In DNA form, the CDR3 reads TGTGCCAGCAGTTCCGGGACTATGGCCGGGGAGCAGTACTTC.

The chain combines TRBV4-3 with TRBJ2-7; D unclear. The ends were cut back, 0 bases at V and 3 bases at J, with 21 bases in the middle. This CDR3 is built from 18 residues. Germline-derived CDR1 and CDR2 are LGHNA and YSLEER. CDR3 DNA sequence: TGCGCCAGCAGCCAAGATCGATCATCGCGGAGATTCTTCTACGAGCAGTACTTC. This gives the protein CASSQDRSSRRFFYEQYF.

The CDR3 bases are TGTGCCAGCAGTTCCGGGCCCCAGACGTCACCCCTCCACTTT. Translation gives CASSSGPQTSPLHF. The V gene is TRBV7-9, the J gene TRBJ1-6; D gene unclear. This CDR3 spans 14 amino acids. Germline V gene data show CDR1 as SEHNR and CDR2 as FQNEAQ (reference sequence). V lost 6 bases and J lost 10, with 16 bases in between.

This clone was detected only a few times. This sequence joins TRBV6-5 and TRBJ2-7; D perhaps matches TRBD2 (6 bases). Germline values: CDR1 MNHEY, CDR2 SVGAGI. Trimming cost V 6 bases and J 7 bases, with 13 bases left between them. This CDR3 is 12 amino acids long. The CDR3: CASSPGTGEQYF. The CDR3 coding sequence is TGTGCCAGCAGCCCAGGGACTGGGGAGCAGTACTTC.

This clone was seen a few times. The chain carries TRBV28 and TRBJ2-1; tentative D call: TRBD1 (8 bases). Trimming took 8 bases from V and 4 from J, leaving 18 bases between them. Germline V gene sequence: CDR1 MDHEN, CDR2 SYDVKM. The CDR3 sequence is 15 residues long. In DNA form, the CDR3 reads TGTGCCAGCCTTACAGGGGGGGTAAGGTACAATGAGCAGTTCTTC. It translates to CASLTGGVRYNEQFF.

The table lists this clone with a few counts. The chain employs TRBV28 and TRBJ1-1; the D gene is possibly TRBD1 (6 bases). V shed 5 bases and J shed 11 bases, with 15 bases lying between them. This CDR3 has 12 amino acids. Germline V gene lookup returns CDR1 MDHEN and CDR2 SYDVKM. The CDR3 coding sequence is TGTGCCAGCAGTCTCAGGGGACTTGTGGCTTTCTTT. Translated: CASSLRGLVAFF.

The DNA of the CDR3 is TGTGCCAGTACCCCATGGAGCACCGGGGAGCTGTTTTTT. This translates into CASTPWSTGELFF. The chain couples TRBV19 to TRBJ2-2; no definite D call. The V gene's germline CDR1 is LNHDA and CDR2 SQIVND (reference sequence). V dropped 7 bases and J dropped 4 bases, with 10 bases sitting between them. CDR3 size: 13 residues.